Below, 17 T cell receptor beta chains from the same sample are listed, as sequenced in a study of T cell repertoires in cytomegalovirus infection (dated by TCRdb to about 2019). TCRdb shows the sequencer as Illumina HiSeq 1500. TCRdb's own reprocessing of the public reads used fastp at Q25 and MiXCR and kept productive beta chains. Rows are unified per CDR3 protein, each entry keeping the most common DNA and genes. A total of approximately 310,000 distinct CDR3 sequences appear in this sample, around 25% of them only once. Jointly, the top ten make up less than 15% of the sample. Antigens for these TCRs are unknown. The treatment or condition label, read with the paper, signifies: in vitro stimulation with specific CMV peptide epitopes to enrich CMV-specific T cells. The sample consisted of cultured PBMCs, taken from culture after CMV antigen stimulation. These receptor sequences come from a human donor in good health (CMV status not recorded). Some clones in this sample may be carry-over from other donors' samples.

The CDR3 nucleotides are TGTGCCAGTTACCGGGAGAACTATGGCTACACCTTC. This gives the protein CASYRENYGYTF. This rearrangement joins TRBV2 to TRBJ1-2; D is unresolved. Deletions cut 9 bases from V and 2 bases from J, with 10 bases between. The CDR3 covers 12 residues. CDR1 is SNHLY and CDR2 is FYNNEI in the germline V gene.

V is TRBV3-1 and J is TRBJ2-5; 11 bases map to TRBD2. After removal of 0 bases from V and 7 bases from J, the junction contained 7 bases not matched to a gene. Germline CDR1 reads LGHDT; CDR2 reads YNNKEL (reference sequence). This CDR3 is built from 16 residues. The CDR3 here is CASSQEGLAEFGTQYF. The CDR3 bases are TGTGCCAGCAGCCAAGAGGGACTAGCGGAGTTCGGGACCCAGTACTTC.

The chain has TRBV19 and TRBJ2-2, with D maybe TRBD1 (5 bases). Germline lookup yields CDR1 LNHDA and CDR2 SQIVND (reference sequence). V lost 6 bases and J 7 bases, leaving 18 bases between the germline ends. The CDR3 sequence is 15 residues long. The CDR3 DNA follows: TGTGCCAGTAGAGTATGGGGCCTATTTCTCGGGGAGCTGTTTTTT. Translating it yields CASRVWGLFLGELFF.

This chain joins TRBV27 and TRBJ2-7; maybe TRBD2 (6 bases). Trimming removed 3 bases from V and 0 bases from J, with 9 bases in between. From germline, CDR1 is MNHEY and CDR2 SMNVEV (reference sequence). This CDR3 is built from 14 residues. CDR3 loop: CASSFDGSSYEQYF. The CDR3, as DNA: TGTGCCAGCAGTTTCGACGGGAGCTCCTACGAGCAGTACTTC.

The chain employs TRBV19 and TRBJ2-3; the D gene is possibly TRBD1 (5 bases). Germline V lookup: CDR1 LNHDA, CDR2 SQIVND (reference sequence). This CDR3 has 13 amino acids. V was pared by 6 bases and J by 4 bases, with 11 bases between. CDR3 bases: TGTGCCAGTAGCCTGATGGGGCCAGATACGCAGTATTTT. Protein: CASSLMGPDTQYF.

This chain joins TRBV11-1 and TRBJ2-6; D ambiguous. The ends were cut back, 3 bases at V and 0 bases at J, with 3 bases in the middle. This CDR3 is built from 14 residues. Germline lookup yields CDR1 SGHAT and CDR2 FQDESV (reference sequence). CDR3 residues: CASSFRSGANVLTF. As DNA, the CDR3 is TGTGCCAGCAGCTTCCGCTCTGGGGCCAACGTCCTGACTTTC.

The chain uses TRBV19 and TRBJ1-1; maybe TRBD1 (5 bases). Germline V gene lookup returns CDR1 LNHDA and CDR2 SQIVND (reference sequence). Trimming left V 5 bases short and J 3 bases short, with 13 bases between. This CDR3 contains 14 residues. This CDR3 reads CASSWSTAYTEAFF. The DNA for the CDR3 is TGTGCCAGTAGTTGGTCGACAGCCTACACTGAAGCTTTCTTT.

The genes are TRBV19 and TRBJ1-5, with D hard to call. CDR3 length: 12 residues. V was cut by 4 bases and J by 10 bases, with 11 bases left in between. Germline-derived CDR1 and CDR2 are LNHDA and SQIVND (reference sequence). The CDR3 bases are TGTGCCAGTAGTACCCGGTTTTTACCCCAGCATTTT. Translation: CASSTRFLPQHF.

The rearrangement links TRBV19 to TRBJ2-2; 10 nucleotides line up with TRBD1. Germline V gene lookup returns CDR1 LNHDA and CDR2 SQIVND (reference sequence). Trimming removed 1 base from V and 4 bases from J; junction bases left unmatched: 6. The CDR3 length is 17 residues. CDR3 protein: CASSIVLTGGLTGELFF. CDR3 sequence (DNA): TGTGCCAGTAGTATAGTTTTGACAGGGGGCCTCACCGGGGAGCTGTTTTTT.

This chain links TRBV6-2 or TRBV6-3 with TRBJ2-4; D gene unclear. The CDR3 is made up of 16 amino acids. Germline loops: CDR1 MNHEY, CDR2 SVGEGT. V lost 4 bases to trimming and J lost 0 bases, with 13 bases between them. This chain's CDR3 is CASSSVNILAKNIQYF. DNA of the CDR3: TGTGCCAGCAGTTCCGTTAATATACTAGCCAAAAACATTCAGTACTTC.

The chain joins TRBV6-6 to TRBJ1-2; D remains unclear. Germline assignment: CDR1 MNHNY and CDR2 SVGAGI (reference sequence). The CDR3 covers 15 residues. The V end was cut by 2 bases, the J end by 6 bases, with 16 bases between. The CDR3 bases are TGTGCCAGCAGTTACAATTCGAGGAGGGCGGATGGCTACACCTTC. Translating it yields CASSYNSRRADGYTF.

This clonotype occurred a few times. This sequence joins TRBV10-3 and TRBJ2-1, with unresolved D. Per the germline V gene, CDR1 is ENHRY and CDR2 is SYGVKD. The CDR3 loop spans 13 amino acids. V was cut by 3 bases and J by 5 bases, with 8 bases left in between. The CDR3 nucleotides read TGTGCCATCAGTGACTCAGTAAACAATGAGCAGTTCTTC. Translation: CAISDSVNNEQFF.

The chain joins TRBV7-2 to TRBJ2-2, with D maybe TRBD1 (6 bases). This CDR3 comprises 14 residues. Germline CDR1 and CDR2: SGHTA and FQGNSA. The germline V and J ends were trimmed by 5 bases and 3 bases, with 10 bases remaining between them. CDR3 in DNA: TGTGCCAGCAGCAACGGACAGTACACCGGGGAGCTGTTTTTT. The encoded protein is CASSNGQYTGELFF.

In its sample, this clonotype was seen many times. The chain couples TRBV7-2 to TRBJ2-2; D ambiguous. Germline V gene data show CDR1 as SGHTA and CDR2 as FQGNSA. The V end lost 6 bases, the J end lost 2 bases, and 19 bases lay between the germline ends. The CDR3 is made up of 17 amino acids. CDR3 DNA sequence: TGTGCCAGCAGACCGCCGAGGACGGATAGTAACACCGGGGAGCTGTTTTTT. Amino acids: CASRPPRTDSNTGELFF.

The chain is built from TRBV12-3 or TRBV12-4 and TRBJ2-1; the D gene is possibly TRBD2 (7 bases). This CDR3 region has 15 residues. The ends were cut back, 5 bases at V and 7 bases at J, with 18 bases in the middle. CDR3: CASSPMGGGRNEQFF. In DNA, the CDR3 is TGTGCCAGCAGTCCGATGGGGGGCGGGAGAAATGAGCAGTTCTTC.

V is TRBV2 and J is TRBJ1-5; 9 nucleotides align to TRBD1. The CDR3 extends over 15 amino acids. After removal of 8 bases from V and 10 bases from J, the junction contained 15 bases not matched to a gene. Germline V CDR1 and CDR2: SNHLY, FYNNEI. CDR3 nucleotide sequence: TGTGCCAGCGGTCCCGACAGGGGGGTGGTAAGCCCCCAGCATTTT. Its protein is CASGPDRGVVSPQHF.

V and J are TRBV4-3 and TRBJ2-7, with 12 bases lining up with TRBD2. CDR1 and CDR2 from the germline V gene are LGHNA and YSLEER. CDR3 size: 15 residues. The V segment lost 0 bases and the J segment 9 bases; nucleotides outside the gene matches: 6. Here the CDR3 reads CASSQEASGRASQYF. CDR3 nucleotides: TGCGCCAGCAGCCAAGAGGCTAGCGGGAGGGCCTCGCAGTACTTC.